This T cell receptor beta chain comes out of a study of OX40 agonist ivuxolimab in advanced cancers. In the study overall: Age averaged about 60 years (range roughly 23 to 79), and 70% to 85% were male.

The CDR3 runs 16 residues. The germline gives CDR1 SSHAT, CDR2 FNYEAQ (reference sequence). Between the trimmed V and J ends, which lost 5 bases and 4 bases, there was a span of 18 bases. Assay: immunoSEQ multiplex PCR; the TCRdb copy retains only in-frame clones and omits some. The sample shows roughly 26,000 clones, roughly 70% of them seen only once. People who had autoimmune disease history or systemic immunosuppression were excluded. The chain couples TRBV7-7 to TRBJ2-1, with D tentatively TRBD1 (5 bases). The sequence came from an adult with an advanced solid tumor such as melanoma, head and neck, liver or kidney cancer. This specimen was CD4+ or CD8+ T cells sorted from blood, taken in a trial of the OX40 agonist ivuxolimab. CDR3 DNA: TGTGCCAGCAGCCAAAGGGAAGGGGCGCGATACAATGAGCAGTTCTTC. This gives the protein CASSQREGARYNEQFF. Drawing the rest from reference TRBV7-7 and TRBJ2-1, the complete variable domain is GAGVSQSPRYKVTKRGQDVTLRCDPISSHATLYWYQQALGQGPEFLTYFNYEAQPDKSGLPSDRFSAERPEGSISTLTIQRTEQRDSAMYRCASSQREGARYNEQFFGPGTRLTVL.